The 14 T cell receptor beta chains listed next were all sequenced from one sample in a study of cytomegalovirus exposure and HLA in healthy donors (dated by TCRdb to the late 2010s). The protocol used for the library was the immunoSEQ multiplex PCR assay. TCRdb retrieved this table from immuneACCESS and kept in-frame rearrangements only. Not all clones are present; in checked studies, unresolved V genes account for under half, and no reason is known for the remainder. A total of more than 300,000 clones appear in this sample, 86% of them only once. The ten largest make up 0.75% to 0.85% of the sample. The sequenced sample consisted of PBMCs. The receptors derive from a woman aged 18-29 years in good health and CMV-seronegative.

The V gene is TRBV5-6, the J gene TRBJ1-2, with no clear D. The V gene's germline CDR1 is SGHDT and CDR2 YYEEEE. V was cut by 0 bases and J by 4 bases, with 4 bases left in between. CDR3 size: 12 residues. The CDR3: CASSLASYGYTF. CDR3 bases: TGTGCCAGCAGCTTGGCCTCCTATGGCTACACCTTC.

The genes are TRBV19 and TRBJ2-7, with D possibly being TRBD1 (6 bases). The CDR3 extends over 13 amino acids. V dropped 5 bases and J dropped 3 bases, with 11 bases sitting between them. CDR1 is LNHDA, CDR2 SQIVND, per germline (reference sequence). As DNA, the CDR3 is TGTGCCAGTAGTCCAACAGGGCACTACGAGCAGTACTTC. This gives the protein CASSPTGHYEQYF.

The CDR3 region is CAWSGIHGYTF. CDR3 bases: TGTGCCTGGTCAGGGATCCATGGCTACACCTTC. V is TRBV30 and J is TRBJ1-2; the D gene is possibly TRBD1 (5 bases). Germline CDR1 GTSNPN, CDR2 SVGIG (reference sequence). The CDR3 contains 11 residues. The V end lost 5 bases, the J end lost 6 bases, and 10 bases lay between the germline ends.

The chain employs TRBV19 and TRBJ1-2; TRBD1 is a possible D gene (5 bases). Germline CDR1 and CDR2: LNHDA and SQIVND (reference sequence). Trimming cost V 6 bases and J 8 bases, with 13 bases left between them. The CDR3 consists of 12 residues. CDR3 in amino acids: CASSAGMRGYTF. CDR3 in DNA: TGTGCCAGTAGCGCAGGGATGCGCGGCTACACCTTC.

The chain employs TRBV28 and TRBJ2-3; D is possibly TRBD2 (5 bases). In germline, CDR1 is MDHEN, CDR2 SYDVKM. Trimming removed 4 bases at V and 4 bases at J, with 15 bases between. The CDR3 has 15 residues. As DNA, the CDR3 is TGTGCCAGCAGTTCGGCAGAGGGCCCCCCAGATACGCAGTATTTT. Residues: CASSSAEGPPDTQYF.

This sequence joins TRBV21-1 and TRBJ2-7; TRBD2, the table's D call, was not compared with the DNA. TRBV21-1 is a recognized pseudogene. The CDR3 is made up of 13 amino acids. CDR3 residues: CASSALSGREQYF. CDR3 DNA sequence: TGTGCCAGCAGCGCTCTGAGCGGGAGGGAGCAGTACTTC.

J is TRBJ2-7 and V is TRBV28; the match to TRBD2 covers 10 bases. The CDR3 contains 16 residues. Germline V gene data show CDR1 as MDHEN and CDR2 as SYDVKM. With 6 bases clipped from V and 0 bases from J, the junction kept 8 bases outside the gene matches. CDR3 bases: TGTGCCAGCAGCTCTCTAGCGGGGGATGCCTCCTACGAGCAGTACTTC. Protein product: CASSSLAGDASYEQYF.

The rearrangement links TRBV9 to TRBJ2-7, with 8 bases matching TRBD2. Germline V gene data show CDR1 as SGDLS and CDR2 as YYNGEE. V was pared by 0 bases and J by 3 bases, with 8 bases of the junction left unmatched. The CDR3 has 16 amino acids. Here the CDR3 DNA reads TGTGCCAGCAGCGTAGGGGATAGCGGGATCAACTACGAGCAGTACTTC. This codes for CASSVGDSGINYEQYF.

The rearrangement uses TRBV29-1 and TRBJ2-5; TRBD2 matches at 7 bases. Germline values: CDR1 SQVTM, CDR2 ANQGSEA. The V and J ends lost 5 bases and 5 bases, in that order; junction bases with no gene match: 14. The CDR3 extends over 15 amino acids. CDR3 sequence reads: CSVPFGRPSGETQYF. The CDR3 DNA sequence: TGCAGCGTTCCCTTCGGGAGGCCTAGTGGGGAGACCCAGTACTTC.

The chain links TRBV29-1 to TRBJ2-1, with a weak D call TRBD2 (7 bases). CDR1 is SQVTM and CDR2 is ANQGSEA in the germline V gene. This CDR3 is 13 amino acids long. The ends were cut back, 3 bases at V and 7 bases at J, with 13 bases in the middle. The CDR3 sequence is CSVDWGGPNEQFF. In nucleotides, the CDR3 is TGCAGCGTTGATTGGGGGGGGCCTAATGAGCAGTTCTTC.

The CDR3 loop is CASSPLTSGGSYEQYF. For the CDR3, the DNA is TGTGCCAGCAGCCCTCTCACTAGCGGGGGGTCCTACGAGCAGTACTTC. V usage is TRBV14 and J usage is TRBJ2-7, with TRBD2 matching over 12 bases. V was clipped by 4 bases and J by 1 base; unmatched bases: 5. From germline, CDR1 is SGHDN and CDR2 FVKESK. This CDR3 has 16 amino acids.

V is TRBV11-3 and J is TRBJ2-1; no reliable D call. Trimming shortened V by 4 bases and J by 1 base, and 11 bases separated the two germline ends. This CDR3 contains 15 residues. Germline V lookup: CDR1 SGHNT, CDR2 YENEEA. The CDR3, as DNA: TGTGCCAGCAGCTATAGCCGGATGTCCTACAATGAGCAGTTCTTC. Amino acids: CASSYSRMSYNEQFF. Using reference TRBV11-3 and TRBJ2-1 for the parts outside the CDR3, the full variable domain is EAGVVQSPRYKIIEKKQPVAFWCNPISGHNTLYWYLQNLGQGPELLIRYENEEAVDDSQLPKDRFSAERLKGVDSTLKIQPAELGDSAVYLCASSYSRMSYNEQFFGPGTRLTVL.

V is TRBV9 and J is TRBJ2-7; 7 bases are a match to TRBD2. V shed 0 bases and J 6 bases; nucleotides not matched to a gene: 6. The CDR3 extends over 14 amino acids. Germline V gives CDR1 SGDLS, CDR2 YYNGEE. The chain's CDR3 is CASSVGWEGTEQYF. The CDR3, as DNA: TGTGCCAGCAGCGTAGGGTGGGAGGGTACCGAGCAGTACTTC.

This chain uses TRBV15 with TRBJ1-5; TRBD1 might be the D (6 bases). Trimming took off 4 bases at V and 4 bases at J, with 14 bases between the two ends. Germline V gene data show CDR1 as LNHNV and CDR2 as YYDKDF (reference sequence). CDR3 size: 15 residues. The CDR3 spells CATSTTGRGNQPQHF. Here the CDR3 DNA reads TGTGCCACCAGCACCACAGGGCGTGGGAATCAGCCCCAGCATTTT.